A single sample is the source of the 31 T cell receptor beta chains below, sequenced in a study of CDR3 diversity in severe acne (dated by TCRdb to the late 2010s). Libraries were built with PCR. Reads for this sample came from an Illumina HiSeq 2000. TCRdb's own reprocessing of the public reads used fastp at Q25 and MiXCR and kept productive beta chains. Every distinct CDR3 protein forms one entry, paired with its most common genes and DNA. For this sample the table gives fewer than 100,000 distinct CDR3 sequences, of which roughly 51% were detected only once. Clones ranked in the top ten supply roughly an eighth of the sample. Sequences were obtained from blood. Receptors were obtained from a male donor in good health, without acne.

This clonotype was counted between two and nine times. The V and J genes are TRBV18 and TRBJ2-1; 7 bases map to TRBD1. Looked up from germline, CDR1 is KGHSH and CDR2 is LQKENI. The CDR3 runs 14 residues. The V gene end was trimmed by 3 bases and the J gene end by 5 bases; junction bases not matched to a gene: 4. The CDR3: CASSPGTVDNEQFF. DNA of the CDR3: TGTGCCAGCTCACCGGGGACAGTTGACAATGAGCAGTTCTTC.

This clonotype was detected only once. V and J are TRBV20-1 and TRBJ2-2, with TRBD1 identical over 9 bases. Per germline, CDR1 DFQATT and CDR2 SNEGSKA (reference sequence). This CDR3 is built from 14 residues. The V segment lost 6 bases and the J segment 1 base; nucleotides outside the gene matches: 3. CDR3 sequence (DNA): TGCAGTGCCCCGGGACAGGGGAACACCGGGGAGCTGTTTTTT. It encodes CSAPGQGNTGELFF.

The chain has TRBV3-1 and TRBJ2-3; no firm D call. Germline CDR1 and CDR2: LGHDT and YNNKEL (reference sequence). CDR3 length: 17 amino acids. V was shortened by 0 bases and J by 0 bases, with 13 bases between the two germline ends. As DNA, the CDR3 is TGTGCCAGCAGCCAAGATCGCCCGGGTCCAAGCACAGATACGCAGTATTTT. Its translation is CASSQDRPGPSTDTQYF.

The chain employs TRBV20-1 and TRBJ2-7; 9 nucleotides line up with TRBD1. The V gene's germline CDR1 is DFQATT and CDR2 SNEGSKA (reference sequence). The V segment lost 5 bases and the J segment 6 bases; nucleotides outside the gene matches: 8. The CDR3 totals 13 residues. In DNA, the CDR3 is TGCAGTGCTCCCCGCGGGACAGGGTCCGAGCAGTACTTC. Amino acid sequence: CSAPRGTGSEQYF.

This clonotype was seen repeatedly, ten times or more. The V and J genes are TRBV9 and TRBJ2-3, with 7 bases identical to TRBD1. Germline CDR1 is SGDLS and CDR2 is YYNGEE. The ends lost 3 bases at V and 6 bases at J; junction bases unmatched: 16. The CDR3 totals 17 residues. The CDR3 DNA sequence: TGTGCCAGCAGCGCCCTTTCCGGGACACCCAGGGGGGATACGCAGTATTTT. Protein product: CASSALSGTPRGDTQYF.

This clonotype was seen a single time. Here the CDR3 reads CASSLNTGGGNQPQHF. The CDR3 region has the DNA TGTGCCAGCAGCCTTAATACAGGGGGTGGCAATCAGCCCCAGCATTTT. V gene TRBV28 combines with J gene TRBJ1-5; 8 positions match TRBD1. Germline V gene lookup returns CDR1 MDHEN and CDR2 SYDVKM. The V gene end was trimmed by 6 bases and the J gene end by 2 bases; junction bases not matched to a gene: 9. The CDR3 spans 16 residues. The entire variable domain, with the rest obtained from reference TRBV28 and TRBJ1-5, is as follows: DVKVTQSSRYLVKRTGEKVFLECVQDMDHENMFWYRQDPGLGLRLIYFSYDVKMKEKGDIPEGYSVSREKKERFSLILESASTNQTSMYLCASSLNTGGGNQPQHFGDGTRLSIL.

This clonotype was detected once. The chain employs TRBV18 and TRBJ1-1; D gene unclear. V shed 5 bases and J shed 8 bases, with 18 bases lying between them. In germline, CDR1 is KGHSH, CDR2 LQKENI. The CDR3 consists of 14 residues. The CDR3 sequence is CASSAMNTVAEAFF. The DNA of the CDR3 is TGTGCCAGCTCAGCCATGAACACCGTTGCCGAAGCTTTCTTT.

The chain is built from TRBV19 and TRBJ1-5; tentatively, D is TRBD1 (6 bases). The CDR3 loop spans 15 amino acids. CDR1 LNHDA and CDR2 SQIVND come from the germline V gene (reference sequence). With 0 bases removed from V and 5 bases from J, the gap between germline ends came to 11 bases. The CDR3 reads CASSIERGLDQPQHF. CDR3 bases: TGTGCCAGTAGTATAGAACGGGGGCTCGATCAGCCCCAGCATTTT.

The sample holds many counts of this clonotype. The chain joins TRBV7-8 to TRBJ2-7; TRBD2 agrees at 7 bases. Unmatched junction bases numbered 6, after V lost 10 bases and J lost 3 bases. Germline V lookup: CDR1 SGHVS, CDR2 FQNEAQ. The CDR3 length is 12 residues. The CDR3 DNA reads TGTGCCATTCTTACTAGCGTCTACGAGCAGTACTTC. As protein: CAILTSVYEQYF.

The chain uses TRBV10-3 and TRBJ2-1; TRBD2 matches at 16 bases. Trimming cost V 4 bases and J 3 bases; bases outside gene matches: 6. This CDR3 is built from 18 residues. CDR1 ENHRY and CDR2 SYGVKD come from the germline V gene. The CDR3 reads CAISGQGLAGGNYNEQFF. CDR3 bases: TGTGCCATCAGTGGCCAGGGACTAGCGGGGGGGAACTACAATGAGCAGTTCTTC.

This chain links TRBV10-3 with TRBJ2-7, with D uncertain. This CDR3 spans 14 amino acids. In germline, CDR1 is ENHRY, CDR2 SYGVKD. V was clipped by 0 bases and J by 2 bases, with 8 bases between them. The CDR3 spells CAISESTQAYEQYF. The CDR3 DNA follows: TGTGCCATCAGTGAGTCGACCCAGGCCTACGAGCAGTACTTC.

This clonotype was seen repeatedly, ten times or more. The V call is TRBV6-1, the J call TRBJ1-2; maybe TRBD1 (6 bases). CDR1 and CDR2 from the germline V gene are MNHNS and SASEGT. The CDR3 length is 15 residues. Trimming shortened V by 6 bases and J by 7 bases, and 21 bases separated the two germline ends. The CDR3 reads CASRIGGGLGGGYTF. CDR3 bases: TGTGCCAGCAGGATAGGAGGGGGGCTTGGGGGTGGCTACACCTTC.

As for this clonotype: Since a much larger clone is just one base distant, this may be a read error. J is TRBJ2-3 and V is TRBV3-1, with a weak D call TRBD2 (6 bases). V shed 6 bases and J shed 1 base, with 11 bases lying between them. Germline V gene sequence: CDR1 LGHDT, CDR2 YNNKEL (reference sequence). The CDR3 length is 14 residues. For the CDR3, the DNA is TGTGCCAGCAGTTTAGCGGATGGCACAGATACGCAGTATTTT. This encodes CASSLADGTDTQYF.

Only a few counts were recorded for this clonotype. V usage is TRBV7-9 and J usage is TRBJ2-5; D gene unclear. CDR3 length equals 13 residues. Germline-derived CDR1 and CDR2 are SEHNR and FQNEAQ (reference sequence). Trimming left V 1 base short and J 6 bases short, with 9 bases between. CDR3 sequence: CASSLGWTQTQYF. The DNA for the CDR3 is TGTGCCAGCAGCTTAGGGTGGACCCAGACCCAGTACTTC.

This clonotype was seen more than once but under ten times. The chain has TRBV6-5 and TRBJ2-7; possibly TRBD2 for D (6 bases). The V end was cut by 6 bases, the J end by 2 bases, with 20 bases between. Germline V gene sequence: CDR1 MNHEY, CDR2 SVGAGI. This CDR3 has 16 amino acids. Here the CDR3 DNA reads TGTGCCAGCAGGACCACGCCGGGAGCCCCACCCTACGAGCAGTACTTC. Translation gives CASRTTPGAPPYEQYF.

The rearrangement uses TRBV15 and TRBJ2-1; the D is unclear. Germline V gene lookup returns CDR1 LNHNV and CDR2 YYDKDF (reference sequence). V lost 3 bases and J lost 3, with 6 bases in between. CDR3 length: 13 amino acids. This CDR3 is CATSSAVYNEQFF. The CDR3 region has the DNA TGTGCCACCAGCAGTGCGGTCTACAATGAGCAGTTCTTC.

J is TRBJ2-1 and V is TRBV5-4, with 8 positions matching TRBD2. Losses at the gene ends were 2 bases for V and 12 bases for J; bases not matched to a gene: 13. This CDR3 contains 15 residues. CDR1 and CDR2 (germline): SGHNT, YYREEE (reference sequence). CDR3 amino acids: CASSFSGTNTDTQFF. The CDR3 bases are TGTGCCAGCAGCTTTAGCGGGACAAACACAGATACGCAGTTCTTC.

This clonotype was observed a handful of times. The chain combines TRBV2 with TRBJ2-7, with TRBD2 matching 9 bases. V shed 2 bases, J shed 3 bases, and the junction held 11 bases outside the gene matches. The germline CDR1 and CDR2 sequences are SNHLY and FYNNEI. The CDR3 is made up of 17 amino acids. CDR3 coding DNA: TGTGCCAGCAGTGAATCGGTTGCACTAGCGGGCTACTACGAGCAGTACTTC. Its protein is CASSESVALAGYYEQYF.

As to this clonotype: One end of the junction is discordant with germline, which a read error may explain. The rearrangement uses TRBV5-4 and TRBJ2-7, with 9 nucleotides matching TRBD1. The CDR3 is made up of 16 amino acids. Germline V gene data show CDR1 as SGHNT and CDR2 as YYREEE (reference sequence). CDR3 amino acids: CASSRNRGPASHEQYF. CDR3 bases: TGTGCCAGCAGCCGAAACAGGGGGCCTGCCTCCCACGAGCAGTACTTC.

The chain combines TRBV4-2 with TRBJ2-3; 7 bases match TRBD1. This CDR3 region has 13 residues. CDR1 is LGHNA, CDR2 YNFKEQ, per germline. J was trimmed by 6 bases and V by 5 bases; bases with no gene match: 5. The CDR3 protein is CASSTGDSDTQYF. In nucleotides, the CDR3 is TGTGCCAGCAGCACTGGGGACAGCGATACGCAGTATTTT.

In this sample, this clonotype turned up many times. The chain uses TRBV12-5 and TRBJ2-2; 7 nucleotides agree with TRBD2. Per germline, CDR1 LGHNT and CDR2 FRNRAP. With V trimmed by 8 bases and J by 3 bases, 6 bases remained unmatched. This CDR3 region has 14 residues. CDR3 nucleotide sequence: TGTGCTAGTCGGGGAGGGTTAGACACCGGGGAGCTGTTTTTT. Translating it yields CASRGGLDTGELFF.

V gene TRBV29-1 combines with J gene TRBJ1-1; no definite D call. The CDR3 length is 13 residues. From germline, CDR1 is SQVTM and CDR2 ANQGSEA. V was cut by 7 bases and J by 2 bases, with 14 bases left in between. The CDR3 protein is CSGRLALNTEAFF. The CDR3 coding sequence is TGCAGCGGGCGGTTGGCTCTCAACACTGAAGCTTTCTTT.

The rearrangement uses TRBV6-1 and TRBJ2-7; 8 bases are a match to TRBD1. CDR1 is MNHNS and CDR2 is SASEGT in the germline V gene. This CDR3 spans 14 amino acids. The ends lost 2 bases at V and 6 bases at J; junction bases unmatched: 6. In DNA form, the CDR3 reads TGTGCCAGCAGTGAACACAGGGGGACTGGCGAGCAGTACTTC. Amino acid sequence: CASSEHRGTGEQYF.

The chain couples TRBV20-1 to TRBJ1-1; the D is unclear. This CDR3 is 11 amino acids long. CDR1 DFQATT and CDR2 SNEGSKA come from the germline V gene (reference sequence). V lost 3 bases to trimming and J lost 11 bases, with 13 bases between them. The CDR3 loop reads CSARLLVAAFF. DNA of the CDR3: TGCAGTGCTAGGTTACTCGTGGCGGCTTTCTTT.

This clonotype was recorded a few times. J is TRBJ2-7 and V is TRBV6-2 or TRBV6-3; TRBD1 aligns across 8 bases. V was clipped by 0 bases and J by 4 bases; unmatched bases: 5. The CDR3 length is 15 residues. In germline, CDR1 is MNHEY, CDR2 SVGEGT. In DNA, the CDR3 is TGTGCCAGCAGTTACTCCCGGACAGGGTTATACGAGCAGTACTTC. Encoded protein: CASSYSRTGLYEQYF.

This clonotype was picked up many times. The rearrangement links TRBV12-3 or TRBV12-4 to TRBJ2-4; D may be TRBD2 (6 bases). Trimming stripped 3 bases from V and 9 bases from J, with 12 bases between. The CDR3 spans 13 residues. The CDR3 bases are TGTGCCAGCAGTTTGGAGGGAATAGGCATTCAGTACTTC. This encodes CASSLEGIGIQYF.

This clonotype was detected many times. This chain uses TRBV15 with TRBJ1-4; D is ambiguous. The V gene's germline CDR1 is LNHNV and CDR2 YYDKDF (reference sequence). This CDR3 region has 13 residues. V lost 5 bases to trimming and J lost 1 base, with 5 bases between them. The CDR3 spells CATSWGTNEKLFF. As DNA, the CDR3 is TGTGCCACCAGCTGGGGAACTAATGAAAAACTGTTTTTT.

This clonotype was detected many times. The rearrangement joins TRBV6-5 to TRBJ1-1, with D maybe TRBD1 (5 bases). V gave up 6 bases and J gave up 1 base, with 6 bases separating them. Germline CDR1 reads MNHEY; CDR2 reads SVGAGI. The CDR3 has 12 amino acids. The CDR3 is CASSRENTEAFF. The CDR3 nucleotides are TGTGCCAGCAGCAGGGAGAACACTGAAGCTTTCTTT.

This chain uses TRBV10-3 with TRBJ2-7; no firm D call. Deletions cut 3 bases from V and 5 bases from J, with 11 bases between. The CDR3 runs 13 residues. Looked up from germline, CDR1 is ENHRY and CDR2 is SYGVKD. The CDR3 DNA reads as TGTGCCATCAGTGATCCACCAGGCCACGAGCAGTACTTC. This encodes CAISDPPGHEQYF.

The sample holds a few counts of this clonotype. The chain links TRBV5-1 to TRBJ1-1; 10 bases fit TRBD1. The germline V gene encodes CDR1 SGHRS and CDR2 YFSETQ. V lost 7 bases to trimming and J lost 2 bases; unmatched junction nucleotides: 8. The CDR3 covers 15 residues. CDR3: CASSPGQGLNTEAFF. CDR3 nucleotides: TGCGCCAGCTCCCCGGGACAGGGGTTAAACACTGAAGCTTTCTTT.

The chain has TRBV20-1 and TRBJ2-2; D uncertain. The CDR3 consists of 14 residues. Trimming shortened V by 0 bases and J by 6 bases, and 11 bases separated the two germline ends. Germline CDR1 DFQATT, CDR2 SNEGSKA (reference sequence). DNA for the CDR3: TGCAGTGCTAGAGACCCTTTCGGGCCCGGGGAGCTGTTTTTT. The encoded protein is CSARDPFGPGELFF.